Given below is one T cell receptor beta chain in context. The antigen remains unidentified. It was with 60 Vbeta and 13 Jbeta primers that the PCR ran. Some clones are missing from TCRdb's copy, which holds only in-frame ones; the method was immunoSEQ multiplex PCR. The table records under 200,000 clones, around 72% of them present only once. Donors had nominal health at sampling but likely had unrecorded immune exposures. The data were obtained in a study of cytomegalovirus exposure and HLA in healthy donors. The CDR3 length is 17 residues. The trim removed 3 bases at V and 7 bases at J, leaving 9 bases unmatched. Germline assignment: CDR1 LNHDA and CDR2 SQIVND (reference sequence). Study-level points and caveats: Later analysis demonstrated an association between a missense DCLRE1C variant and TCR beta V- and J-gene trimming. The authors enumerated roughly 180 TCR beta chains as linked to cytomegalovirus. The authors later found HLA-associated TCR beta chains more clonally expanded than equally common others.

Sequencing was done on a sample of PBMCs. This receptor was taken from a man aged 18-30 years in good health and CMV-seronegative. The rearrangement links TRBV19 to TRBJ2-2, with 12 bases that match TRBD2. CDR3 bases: TGTGCCAGTAGTATCCATCCTCTAGCGGGAGGGAACGGGGAGCTGTTTTTT. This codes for CASSIHPLAGGNGELFF.